The 14 T cell receptor beta chains presented below share a single source sample, sequenced in a study of T cells in women clearing cervical HPV infection. Some clones are missing from TCRdb's copy, which holds only in-frame ones; the method was immunoSEQ multiplex PCR. The sample has tens of thousands of clones; the top ten hold 8% to 10%. The specimen sequenced was blood buffy coat. Source of these receptors: a woman aged 18-70 years with a cervical HPV16 infection that either progressed to CIN3+ or cleared (not recorded which).

A remark on this clone: The sequence runs out 3 residues before the end of the CDR3; the remainder is reconstructed from the germline J gene. The chain links TRBV9 to TRBJ2-7; TRBD2 matches 7 bases. CDR3 length: 14 amino acids. Germline V lookup: CDR1 SGDLS, CDR2 YYNGEE. V gave up 4 bases and J gave up 2 bases; unmatched junction bases: 6. Incomplete CDR3 DNA: TGTGCCAGCAGCCCCCGGCTAGCGGCCTACGAG. This codes for CASSPRLAAYE. The CDR3 as a whole reads CASSPRLAAYEQYF.

As for this clone: From the germline J gene comes the end of the CDR3, since the read stops 3 residues before it. The rearrangement joins TRBV18 to TRBJ2-3, with TRBD2 matching over 8 bases. This CDR3 has 15 amino acids. V lost 3 bases and J lost 3; bases outside the gene matches: 5. From germline, CDR1 is KGHSH and CDR2 LQKENI. Partial CDR3 DNA: TGTGCCAGCTCACCTCTTAGCGGGACTACAGATACG. It codes for CASSPLSGTTDT. The entire CDR3 protein is CASSPLSGTTDTQYF.

The sequenced part of the CDR3 DNA is TGCAGCGTTGTGGTTTACGGGGATGAG. As protein: CSVVVYGDE. The CDR3, in full, reads CSVVVYGDEQFF. The rearrangement uses TRBV29-1 and TRBJ2-1; D may be TRBD2 (5 bases). The read terminates 3 residues ahead of where the CDR3 ends, so the germline J gene completes it. The CDR3 consists of 12 residues. CDR1 is SQVTM and CDR2 is ANQGSEA in the germline V gene. Trimming removed 4 bases at V and 8 bases at J, with 12 bases between.

A word on this clone: The CDR3 end falls 3 residues outside the read, so it is completed with the germline J gene. This sequence joins TRBV20-1 and TRBJ2-1, with D perhaps matching TRBD2 (6 bases). CDR1 and CDR2 from the germline V gene are DFQATT and SNEGSKA (reference sequence). V lost 4 bases, J lost 2 bases, and 12 bases lay in between. This CDR3 spans 14 amino acids. Here the CDR3 reads CSAMSGLPYNEQFF. The DNA read from the CDR3 is TGCAGTGCTATGAGCGGGCTTCCCTACAATGAG.

To note about this clone: The CDR3 extends 3 residues past the end of the read, so its final part is completed from the germline J gene. This chain uses TRBV19 with TRBJ1-1; the D is unclear. Germline V gene data show CDR1 as LNHDA and CDR2 as SQIVND (reference sequence). The ends were cut back, 4 bases at V and 1 base at J, with 4 bases in the middle. The CDR3 is 12 amino acids. The CDR3 protein is CASSTGNTEAFF. The sequenced part of the CDR3 DNA is TGTGCCAGTAGTACAGGGAACACTGAA.

This clone is identified as medium-sized from frequency. The CDR3 end is not reached by the read, which stops 3 residues before it; the germline J gene fills it in. This sequence joins TRBV7-3 and TRBJ2-5, with D hard to call. The CDR3 length is 13 residues. CDR1 and CDR2 from the germline V gene are SGHTA and FQGTGA. Trimming stripped 5 bases from V and 5 bases from J, with 12 bases between. The CDR3 loop reads CASSLTVSETQYF. The sequenced CDR3 bases are TGTGCCAGCAGCCTCACTGTGAGCGAGACC. Variable domain in full (rest from reference TRBV7-3 and TRBJ2-5): GAGVSQTPSNKVTEKGKYVELRCDPISGHTALYWYRQSLGQGPEFLIYFQGTGAADDSGLPNDRFFAVRPEGSVSTLKIQRTERGDSAVYLCASSLTVSETQYFGPGTRLLVL.

With regard to this clone: The read stops 3 residues short of the end of the CDR3; the missing end is completed from the germline J gene. V and J are TRBV11-2 and TRBJ2-3, with D hard to call. Germline V gene data show CDR1 as SGHAT and CDR2 as FQNNGV. This CDR3 is 13 amino acids long. V gave up 1 base and J gave up 5 bases, with 7 bases separating them. CDR3 DNA, as far as it was read: TGTGCCAGCAGCTTAGCCCTCCTAGATACG. Translating gives CASSLALLDT. The CDR3 in its entirety is CASSLALLDTQYF.

Regarding this clone: The read terminates 3 residues ahead of where the CDR3 ends, so the germline J gene completes it. The J gene is TRBJ1-2, the V gene TRBV18; D gene unclear. The germline gives CDR1 KGHSH, CDR2 LQKENI. The CDR3 loop spans 14 amino acids. Incomplete CDR3 DNA: TGTGCCAGCTCGCCTACTAGCGTCCCGGGCGAC. Protein sequence: CASSPTSVPGD. The CDR3 reads in full as CASSPTSVPGDYTF.

A note on this clone: The read stops 3 residues short of the end of the CDR3; the missing end is completed from the germline J gene. The rearrangement uses TRBV11-3 and TRBJ2-7; no firm D call. The germline CDR1 and CDR2 sequences are SGHNT and YENEEA. Trimming took 5 bases from V and 3 from J, leaving 14 bases between them. The CDR3 is 14 residues long. The sequenced part of the CDR3 DNA is TGTGCCAGCAGCCTCTTACAAGGGCTCTACGAG. This sequence encodes CASSLLQGLYE. The CDR3 in full is CASSLLQGLYEQYF.

To note about this clone: Read coverage stops 3 residues before the CDR3 terminus; the germline J gene supplies the remainder. This chain links TRBV19 with TRBJ2-1; 9 nucleotides agree with TRBD2. Germline assignment: CDR1 LNHDA and CDR2 SQIVND (reference sequence). J was trimmed by 2 bases and V by 4 bases; bases with no gene match: 3. This CDR3 is 15 amino acids long. The CDR3 DNA, read in part, is TGTGCCAGTAGTACGACTAGCGGCCCCTACAATGAG. It codes for CASSTTSGPYNE. The whole CDR3 is CASSTTSGPYNEQFF.

To note about this clone: The CDR3 goes on 3 residues after the read ends, and that part is filled in from the germline J gene. V is TRBV5-1 and J is TRBJ1-6; D ambiguous. CDR3 length: 15 residues. Germline CDR1 SGHRS, CDR2 YFSETQ. Deletions cut 4 bases from V and 0 bases from J, with 8 bases between. The covered CDR3 bases are TGCGCCAGCAGCCCACAGAGCTCCTATAATTCACCC. The encoded protein is CASSPQSSYNSP. The complete CDR3 protein is CASSPQSSYNSPLHF.

As regards this clone: The observed sequence ends 3 residues before the CDR3 terminus, with the missing tail filled in from the germline J gene. The chain employs TRBV14 and TRBJ2-1, with 8 bases aligning to TRBD2. CDR1 and CDR2 (germline): SGHDN, FVKESK. V shed 4 bases, J shed 5 bases, and the junction held 7 bases outside the gene matches. There are 15 residues in the CDR3. CDR3 amino acids: CASSRPAGVNNEQFF. Partial CDR3 DNA: TGTGCCAGCAGCCGCCCAGCGGGAGTAAACAATGAG.

On this clone: The read ends 3 residues before the CDR3 terminus; that terminus is restored from the germline J gene. The rearrangement uses TRBV2 and TRBJ2-1; 7 bases are shared with TRBD2. The CDR3 totals 14 residues. CDR1 and CDR2 from the germline V gene are SNHLY and FYNNEI. The J segment lost 6 bases and the V segment lost 8 bases, leaving 10 bases of the junction unmatched. The CDR3 bases that were read are TGTGCCAGCGGAGCGGGGAGAAGGTCCAATGAG. Translating gives CASGAGRRSNE. The entire CDR3 reads CASGAGRRSNEQFF.

Of note for this clone: Coverage ceases 3 residues before the CDR3 finishes, and the germline J gene fills in the end. The J gene is TRBJ1-4, the V gene TRBV9; 8 bases fit TRBD1. The CDR3 loop spans 15 amino acids. Germline-derived CDR1 and CDR2 are SGDLS and YYNGEE. The junction had 8 bases not matched to a gene; V was cut back by 3 bases and J by 7 bases. CDR3 sequence reads: CASSATGVPGEKLFF. The sequenced CDR3 bases are TGTGCCAGCAGCGCGACAGGGGTCCCGGGTGAAAAA.